This paragraph reports one T cell receptor beta chain. Its antigen is still unknown. The V gene end was trimmed by 2 bases and the J gene end by 1 base; junction bases not matched to a gene: 7. The CDR3 is made up of 16 amino acids. Looked up from germline, CDR1 is SGHTA and CDR2 is FQGTGA. This record comes from a study of cytomegalovirus exposure and HLA in healthy donors. Study context: In terms of ancestry, the Caucasian-associated cluster contained roughly 81% of the roughly 400 genotyped donors.

Healthy donors of bone marrow made up the group. Primers: 60 Vbeta forward and 13 Jbeta reverse. TCRdb's copy holds only in-frame clones and misses some; the assay was immunoSEQ multiplex PCR. Seen here are roughly 170,000 clones, 80% observed once, and the top ten hold 0.6% to 0.7%. Study outcomes and limitations: Several of the most significant clusters appeared, in a later analysis, to be linked to common viral pathogens. TCR beta chain V- and J-gene trimming was linked, in a later analysis, to a missense variant in DCLRE1C.

What was sequenced was PBMCs. The V gene is TRBV7-3, the J gene TRBJ2-5; 7 bases map to TRBD1. The clonotype was recovered from a boy aged 5-17 years in good health and CMV-seronegative. The CDR3 protein is CASSLARAGGQETQYF. The CDR3 DNA reads TGTGCCAGCAGCTTAGCCCGGGCAGGGGGCCAAGAGACCCAGTACTTC.